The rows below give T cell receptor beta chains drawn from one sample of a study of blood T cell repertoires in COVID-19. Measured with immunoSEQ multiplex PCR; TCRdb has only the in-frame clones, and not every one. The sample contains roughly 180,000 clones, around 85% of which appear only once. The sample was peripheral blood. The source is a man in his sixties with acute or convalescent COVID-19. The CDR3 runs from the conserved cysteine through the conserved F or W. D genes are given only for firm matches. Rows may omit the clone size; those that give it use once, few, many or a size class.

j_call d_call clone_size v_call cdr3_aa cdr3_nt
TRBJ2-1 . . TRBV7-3 CASSSTGENEQFF TGTGCCAGCAGCTCTACCGGAGAAAATGAGCAGTTCTTC
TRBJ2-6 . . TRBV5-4 CASSSTRGSGANVLTF TGTGCCAGCAGCTCAACTCGGGGATCTGGGGCCAACGTCCTGACTTTC
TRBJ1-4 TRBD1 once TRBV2 CAVMTGGASEKLFF TGTGCCGTAATGACAGGGGGCGCTTCTGAAAAACTGTTTTTT
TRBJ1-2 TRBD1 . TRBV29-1 CSVGGTGSGYTF TGCAGCGTTGGCGGGACAGGGAGTGGCTACACCTTC
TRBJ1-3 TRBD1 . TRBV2 CASSVKGAGGNTIYF TGTGCCAGCAGTGTGAAGGGGGCAGGTGGAAACACCATATATTTT
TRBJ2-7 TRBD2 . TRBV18 CASSPGTSGRYEQYF TGTGCCAGCTCACCAGGGACTAGCGGGAGGTACGAGCAGTACTTC
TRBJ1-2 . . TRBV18 CASSPGREGNYGYTF TGTGCCAGCTCACCTGGCAGGGAGGGCAACTATGGCTACACCTTC
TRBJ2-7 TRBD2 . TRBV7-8 CASSPLGSGRRSYEQYF TGTGCCAGCAGCCCCCTCGGGAGCGGGAGACGTTCCTACGAGCAGTACTTC
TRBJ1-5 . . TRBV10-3 CAISESMGGQQPQHF TGTGCCATCAGTGAGTCGATGGGGGGTCAACAGCCCCAGCATTTT
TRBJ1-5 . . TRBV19 CASSTPHRANQPQHF TGTGCCAGTAGTACCCCCCACAGGGCTAATCAGCCCCAGCATTTT
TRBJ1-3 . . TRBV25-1 CASSLGAGNTIYF TGTGCCAGCAGTTTAGGAGCCGGAAACACCATATATTTT
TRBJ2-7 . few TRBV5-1 CASSLDSGEQYF TGCGCCAGCAGCTTGGATTCGGGCGAGCAGTACTTC
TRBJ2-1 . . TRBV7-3 CASSPRGSRHEQFF TGTGCCAGCAGTCCTCGGGGTAGTCGCCATGAGCAGTTCTTC
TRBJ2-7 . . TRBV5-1 CASSLNWASRESSYEQYF TGCGCCAGCAGCTTGAATTGGGCTAGCCGAGAAAGCTCCTACGAGCAGTACTTC
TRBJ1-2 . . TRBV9 CASSVGQGGYTF TGTGCCAGCAGCGTAGGTCAGGGGGGCTACACCTTC
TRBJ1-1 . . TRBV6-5 CASSRRRVSAEAFF TGTGCCAGCAGTAGGCGCAGGGTTTCTGCTGAAGCTTTCTTT
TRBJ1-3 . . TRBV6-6 CASSYSISTIYF TGTGCCAGCAGTTACTCGATCAGCACCATATATTTT
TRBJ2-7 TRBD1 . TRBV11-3 CASSKQGAGHEQYF TGTGCCAGCAGCAAACAGGGGGCCGGTCACGAGCAGTACTTC
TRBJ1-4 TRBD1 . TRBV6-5 CASRVGQINEKLFF TGTGCCAGCAGGGTGGGACAGATTAATGAAAAACTGTTTTTT
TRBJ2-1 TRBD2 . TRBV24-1 CATKAGGVGNEQFF TGTGCCACCAAGGCGGGAGGTGTCGGTAATGAGCAGTTCTTC
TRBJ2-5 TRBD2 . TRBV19 CASSETSTSTPEGTQYF TGTGCCAGTAGTGAGACTAGCACTTCTACTCCGGAGGGGACCCAGTACTTC
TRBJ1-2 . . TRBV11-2 CASSLGGPRTAYGYTF TGTGCCAGCAGCTTAGGTGGCCCCCGGACAGCTTATGGCTACACCTTC
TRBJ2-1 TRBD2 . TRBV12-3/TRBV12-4 CASSLVSGETQFF TGTGCCAGCAGTTTAGTTAGCGGGGAGACGCAGTTCTTC